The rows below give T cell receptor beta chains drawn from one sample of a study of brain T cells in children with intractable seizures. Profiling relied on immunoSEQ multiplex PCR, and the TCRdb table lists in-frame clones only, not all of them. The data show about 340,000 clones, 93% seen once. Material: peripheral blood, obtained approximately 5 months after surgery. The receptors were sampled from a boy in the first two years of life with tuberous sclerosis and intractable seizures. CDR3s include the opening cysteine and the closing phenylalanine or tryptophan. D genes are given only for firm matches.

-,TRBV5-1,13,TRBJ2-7,TGCGCCAGCAGCACGTCCTTGGGCTACGAGCAGTACTTC,CASSTSLGYEQYF
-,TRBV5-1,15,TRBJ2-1,TGCGCCAGCAGCTTTATTTGGGGTTCCTACAATGAGCAGTTCTTC,CASSFIWGSYNEQFF
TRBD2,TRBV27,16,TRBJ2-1,TGTGCCAGCAGTCTGTCCGGGACTAGCGGATACAATGAGCAGTTCTTC,CASSLSGTSGYNEQFF
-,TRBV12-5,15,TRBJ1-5,TGTGCTAGTGGATTCGGACACGCTAGCAATCAGCCCCAGCATTTT,CASGFGHASNQPQHF
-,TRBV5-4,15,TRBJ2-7,TGTGCCAGCAGTAAACAGACCGTCGCGCTTTACGAGCAGTACTTC,CASSKQTVALYEQYF
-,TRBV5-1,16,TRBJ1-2,TGCGCCAGCAGCTTGGCCGGAAGGAGCGAAAACTATGGCTACACCTTC,CASSLAGRSENYGYTF
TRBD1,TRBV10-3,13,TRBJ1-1,TGTGCCATAGGACAGGGGTTGAACACTGAAGCTTTCTTT,CAIGQGLNTEAFF
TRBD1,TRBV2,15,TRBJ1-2,TGTGCCAGGCACCCCGGGACAGTAGCTAACTATGGCTACACCTTC,CARHPGTVANYGYTF
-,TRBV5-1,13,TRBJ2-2,TGCGCCAGCAGCTTTGAGGGTGGAGGGGAGCTGTTTTTT,CASSFEGGGELFF
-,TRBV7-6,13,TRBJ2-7,TGTGCCAGCAGCTCCAGGAGCTCCTACGAGCAGTACTTC,CASSSRSSYEQYF